This TCR beta chain comes out of a study of control samples from healthy donors and cancer patients. Per germline, CDR1 GTSNPN and CDR2 SVGIG (reference sequence). The V gene lost 8 bases and the J gene lost 5 bases, with 12 bases spanning the gap. The CDR3 consists of 11 residues. The assay was immunoSEQ multiplex PCR, and TCRdb's table has in-frame clones only and misses some. The sample carries roughly 49,000 clones, 88% recorded once. This clone has only a few counts. The receptor was derived from a man aged 50 to 60 with head and neck cancer. The sequencing input was PBMCs. The chain carries TRBV30 and TRBJ1-2, with a possible D match to TRBD1 (5 bases). The CDR3, as DNA: TGTGCCCTAGGGGCTTTTTATGGCTACACCTTC. This translates into CALGAFYGYTF.